These 18 T cell receptor beta chains share one sample of origin, sequenced in a study of OX40 agonist ivuxolimab in advanced cancers. Measured with immunoSEQ multiplex PCR; TCRdb has only the in-frame clones, and not every one. The sample contains roughly 60,000 clones, 75% to 95% of which appear only once. This sample comprised CD4+ or CD8+ T cells sorted from blood, obtained in a trial of the OX40 agonist ivuxolimab. The source is an adult with an advanced solid tumor such as melanoma, head and neck, liver or kidney cancer.

The chain combines TRBV5-1 with TRBJ1-5, with D tentatively TRBD1 (6 bases). The CDR3 loop spans 14 amino acids. The V end lost 1 base, the J end lost 5 bases, and 10 bases lay between the germline ends. The V gene's germline CDR1 is SGHRS and CDR2 YFSETQ. CDR3 DNA sequence: TGCGCCAGCAGCTTGACGGGGGGCGATCAGCCCCAGCATTTT. Residues: CASSLTGGDQPQHF.

The chain employs TRBV6-5 and TRBJ2-1, with 7 bases that match TRBD2. V trimming: 2 bases; J trimming: 10 bases; junction bases outside the gene matches: 5. The CDR3 sequence is 13 residues long. The germline CDR1 and CDR2 sequences are MNHEY and SVGAGI. CDR3 DNA: TGTGCCAGCAGTTACAGTGGGAGGGAGGAGCAGTTCTTC. It encodes CASSYSGREEQFF.

Regarding this clone: Other DNA sequences in the sample encode the same CDR3. The chain carries TRBV9 and TRBJ1-3; weak D call: TRBD1 (6 bases). The germline CDR1 and CDR2 sequences are SGDLS and YYNGEE. The V end was cut by 0 bases, the J end by 4 bases, with 8 bases between. The CDR3 sequence is 14 residues long. CDR3 amino acids: CASSVGTAGNTIYF. The CDR3 region has the DNA TGTGCCAGCAGCGTAGGGACAGCCGGAAACACCATATATTTT.

This chain connects TRBV7-9 to TRBJ2-1; D not resolved. The V gene lost 1 base and the J gene lost 3 bases, with 10 bases spanning the gap. CDR1 and CDR2 (germline): SEHNR, FQNEAQ (reference sequence). CDR3 size: 15 residues. The CDR3 is CASSLGLGHYNEQFF. The DNA of the CDR3 is TGTGCCAGCAGCTTAGGGCTAGGGCACTACAATGAGCAGTTCTTC.

The rearrangement uses TRBV6-1 and TRBJ2-2, with D hard to call. Looked up from germline, CDR1 is MNHNS and CDR2 is SASEGT. V lost 7 bases and J lost 6, with 18 bases in between. The CDR3 contains 15 residues. CDR3 DNA sequence: TGTGCCAGCATTAACCAGGTTTTGAGAGCCGGGGAGCTGTTTTTT. Translating gives CASINQVLRAGELFF.

This chain uses TRBV7-3 with TRBJ2-3, with 7 bases aligning to TRBD2. This CDR3 has 17 amino acids. CDR1 is SGHTA and CDR2 is FQGTGA in the germline V gene. V lost 2 bases to trimming and J lost 0 bases; unmatched junction nucleotides: 8. CDR3 amino acids: CASSLLTGGISTDTQYF. The CDR3 DNA reads as TGTGCCAGCAGCTTACTAACGGGAGGCATTAGCACAGATACGCAGTATTTT. Full variable domain (remainder filled in from reference TRBV7-3 and TRBJ2-3): GAGVSQTPSNKVTEKGKYVELRCDPISGHTALYWYRQSLGQGPEFLIYFQGTGAADDSGLPNDRFFAVRPEGSVSTLKIQRTERGDSAVYLCASSLLTGGISTDTQYFGPGTRLTVL.

The chain is built from TRBV7-2 and TRBJ2-4, with 9 positions matching TRBD1. The CDR3 consists of 18 residues. The junction had 11 bases not matched to a gene; V was cut back by 2 bases and J by 3 bases. Germline values: CDR1 SGHTA, CDR2 FQGNSA. CDR3 sequence reads: CASSLPAGTGRGKNIQYF. The CDR3 DNA reads TGTGCCAGCAGCTTACCTGCCGGGACAGGGAGGGGCAAAAACATTCAGTACTTC.

V and J are TRBV18 and TRBJ2-7; possible D gene TRBD1, 5 bases. CDR1 is KGHSH and CDR2 is LQKENI in the germline V gene. The CDR3 consists of 14 residues. V was cut by 5 bases and J by 10 bases, with 21 bases left in between. The chain's CDR3 is CASSATERGGEQYF. The CDR3 DNA is TGTGCCAGCTCAGCGACAGAACGCGGTGGGGAACAGTACTTC.

This sequence joins TRBV11-3 and TRBJ2-7, with D perhaps TRBD2 (5 bases). Germline V gene sequence: CDR1 SGHNT, CDR2 YENEEA. The germline V and J ends were trimmed by 0 bases and 0 bases, with 9 bases remaining between them. This CDR3 has 15 amino acids. The CDR3 spells CASSLDRGSSYEQYF. In DNA form, the CDR3 reads TGTGCCAGCAGCTTAGATAGAGGGAGCTCCTACGAGCAGTACTTC.

This clone is a singleton in its sample. V gene TRBV7-9 combines with J gene TRBJ2-4; the D is unclear. Trimming stripped 5 bases from V and 0 bases from J, with 8 bases between. The CDR3 sequence is 14 residues long. CDR1 is SEHNR and CDR2 is FQNEAQ in the germline V gene (reference sequence). The CDR3, as DNA: TGTGCCAGCAGCCGTGATGTAGCCAAAAACATTCAGTACTTC. Translation gives CASSRDVAKNIQYF.

The J gene is TRBJ1-2, the V gene TRBV6-5, with D perhaps matching TRBD1 (5 bases). CDR1 is MNHEY and CDR2 is SVGAGI in the germline V gene. V lost 2 bases and J lost 2, with 12 bases in between. This CDR3 is built from 15 residues. CDR3 loop: CASSYTRDGNYGYTF. As DNA, the CDR3 is TGTGCCAGCAGTTACACGCGGGACGGGAACTATGGCTACACCTTC.

The chain recombines TRBV4-1 with TRBJ2-7; 11 bases agree with TRBD2. V lost 4 bases, J lost 6 bases, and 8 bases stayed unmatched. Germline values: CDR1 MGHRA, CDR2 YSYEKL. This CDR3 region has 15 residues. The DNA of the CDR3 is TGCGCCAGCAGCCGAGACACTAGCGGGAGCATCGAGCAGTACTTC. Its protein product is CASSRDTSGSIEQYF.

V and J are TRBV6-5 and TRBJ2-5, with D unresolved. The V end was cut by 4 bases, the J end by 5 bases, with 17 bases between. The CDR3 is made up of 15 amino acids. Germline V gives CDR1 MNHEY, CDR2 SVGAGI. CDR3 nucleotide sequence: TGTGCCAGCAGTTCAATGAGTACTCCAGTGGAGACCCAGTACTTC. The encoded protein is CASSSMSTPVETQYF.

The table lists this clone with a count of one. CDR3 nucleotides: TGTGCCAGCAGCCCCAGTCAGCGGGAGCAGCAGTACTTC. Translating gives CASSPSQREQQYF. The chain uses TRBV7-8 and TRBJ2-7; 8 bases align to TRBD2. The V segment lost 5 bases and the J segment 8 bases; nucleotides outside the gene matches: 8. Germline V gene lookup returns CDR1 SGHVS and CDR2 FQNEAQ. The CDR3 sequence is 13 residues long.

This clone was seen a single time. This chain uses TRBV5-1 with TRBJ2-2, with D possibly matching TRBD1 (6 bases). Germline V gene sequence: CDR1 SGHRS, CDR2 YFSETQ. CDR3 length: 15 amino acids. Trimming cost V 1 base and J 5 bases, with 12 bases left between them. The CDR3 here is CASSLLTGLTGELFF. The CDR3 DNA reads TGCGCCAGCAGCTTGCTAACAGGGTTAACCGGGGAGCTGTTTTTT.

The gene calls are TRBV6-6 and TRBJ2-7, with 7 positions matching TRBD2. Germline lookup yields CDR1 MNHNY and CDR2 SVGAGI (reference sequence). V lost 6 bases, J lost 2 bases, and 10 bases stayed unmatched. This CDR3 is 15 amino acids long. The CDR3 DNA sequence: TGTGCCAGCAGGAGAGGGGCTAGCGGACCCTACGAGCAGTACTTC. Encoded protein: CASRRGASGPYEQYF.

The V gene is TRBV11-3, the J gene TRBJ2-5; a possible D gene is TRBD2 (5 bases). V was trimmed by 5 bases and J by 1 base, leaving 8 bases between them. CDR1 SGHNT and CDR2 YENEEA come from the germline V gene. The CDR3 consists of 13 residues. The CDR3, as DNA: TGTGCCAGCAGCCTCCGGGGCCAAGAGACCCAGTACTTC. Translating gives CASSLRGQETQYF.

V gene TRBV30 combines with J gene TRBJ2-3; D gene uncertain. The CDR3 loop spans 12 amino acids. V was clipped by 0 bases and J by 3 bases, with 4 bases between them. Germline CDR1 is GTSNPN and CDR2 is SVGIG (reference sequence). The CDR3 nucleotides are TGTGCCTGGAGTGTATCGACAGATACGCAGTATTTT. Amino acid sequence: CAWSVSTDTQYF.